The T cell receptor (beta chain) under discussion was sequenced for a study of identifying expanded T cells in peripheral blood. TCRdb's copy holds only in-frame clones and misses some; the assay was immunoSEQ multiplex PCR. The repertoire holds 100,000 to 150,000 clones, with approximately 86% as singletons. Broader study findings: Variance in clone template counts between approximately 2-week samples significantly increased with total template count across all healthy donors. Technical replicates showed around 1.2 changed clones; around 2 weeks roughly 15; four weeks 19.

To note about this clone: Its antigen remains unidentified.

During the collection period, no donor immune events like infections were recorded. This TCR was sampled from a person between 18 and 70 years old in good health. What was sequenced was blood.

The CDR3 spells CASSPEGGMSYTF. As DNA, the CDR3 is TGCGCCAGCAGCCCGGAGGGGGGGATGAGCTACACCTTC. This chain links TRBV5-1 with TRBJ1-2; weak D call: TRBD1 (6 bases). Trimming cost V 4 bases and J 9 bases, with 16 bases left between them. The CDR3 loop spans 13 amino acids. Germline lookup yields CDR1 SGHRS and CDR2 YFSETQ. Variable domain in full (rest from reference TRBV5-1 and TRBJ1-2): KAGVTQTPRYLIKTRGQQVTLSCSPISGHRSVSWYQQTPGQGLQFLFEYFSETQRNKGNFPGRFSGRQFSNSRSEMNVSTLELGDSALYLCASSPEGGMSYTFGSGTRLTVV.